This record covers a single T cell receptor (beta chain). These data are taken from a study of T cell responses to AZD1222 COVID-19 vaccine. The CDR3 is 14 amino acids. Germline assignment: CDR1 SGHRS and CDR2 YFSETQ. V was clipped by 3 bases and J by 8 bases; unmatched bases: 3. Using immunoSEQ multiplex PCR, the repertoire was profiled, and TCRdb retains in-frame clones only, with some absent. The sample lists around 160,000 clones, roughly 94% occurring once. The chain carries TRBV5-1 and TRBJ1-6, with 9 nucleotides matching TRBD1. This TCR derives from an adult in good health. This sample comprised peripheral blood, obtained on day 0 of AZD1222 vaccination. DNA of the CDR3: TGCGCCAGCAGCTGGGGACAGGGAGATTCACCCCTCCACTTT. Translation gives CASSWGQGDSPLHF.